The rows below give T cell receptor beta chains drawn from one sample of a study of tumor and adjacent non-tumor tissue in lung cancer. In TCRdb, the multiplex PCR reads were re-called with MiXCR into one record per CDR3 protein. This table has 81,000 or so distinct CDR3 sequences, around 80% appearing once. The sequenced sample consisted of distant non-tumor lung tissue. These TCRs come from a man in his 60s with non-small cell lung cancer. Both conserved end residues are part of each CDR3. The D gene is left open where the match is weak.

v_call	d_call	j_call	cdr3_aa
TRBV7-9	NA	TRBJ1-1	CASSSMGNTEAFF
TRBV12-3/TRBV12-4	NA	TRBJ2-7	CASSSVTTFKQYF
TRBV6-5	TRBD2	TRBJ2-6	CSSSLAGASSGANDLTF
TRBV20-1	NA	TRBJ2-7	CSASAVTYERYF
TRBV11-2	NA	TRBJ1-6	CASSLGWDNNSPLHF
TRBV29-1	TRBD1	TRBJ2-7	CSVTQTGQYEQCF
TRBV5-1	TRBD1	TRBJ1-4	CASSLDSGTGEGGKLFF
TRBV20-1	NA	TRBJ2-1	CIASPRRVDNEQFF
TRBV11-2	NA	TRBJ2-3	CPSSPTVGAYMQYF
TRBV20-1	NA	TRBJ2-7	CSAQGPSVEQYF
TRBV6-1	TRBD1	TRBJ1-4	CASSGTTGCYDKLFF
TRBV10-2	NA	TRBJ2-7	CASSDSRAAEQYF
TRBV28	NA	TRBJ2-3	CASSLSGSISTDTQYF
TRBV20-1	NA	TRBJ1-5	CSASQGLGQPQHF
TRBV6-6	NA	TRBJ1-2	CASTPGDSNYGYTF
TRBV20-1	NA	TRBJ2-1	CTVDPGARYNEQLF
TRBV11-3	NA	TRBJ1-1	CANSLGRDRLGYQAFF
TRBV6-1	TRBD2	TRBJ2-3	CASRPGDGRTDTQYF
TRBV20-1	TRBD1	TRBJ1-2	CSTSSQGAFGYDYTF
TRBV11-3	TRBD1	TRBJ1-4	CASSPSRQGITNEKLFF
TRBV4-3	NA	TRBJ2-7	CASSQGSRTRAAYEQYF
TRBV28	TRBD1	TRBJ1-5	CASSFGTGFPNQPQHF